This TCR beta chain originates from a study of cytomegalovirus exposure and HLA in healthy donors. A multiplex PCR was run with 60 Vbeta primers and 13 Jbeta primers. The method was immunoSEQ multiplex PCR; TCRdb's version includes in-frame clones alone and lacks a portion of them. The sample carries approximately 50,000 clones, about 57% recorded once. The CDR3 is 15 amino acids. CDR1 and CDR2 (germline): SGHDT, YYEEEE. V lost 4 bases, J lost 7 bases, and 17 bases lay in between. Notes on the study in general: In a later analysis, donors in an Asian-associated ancestry cluster reportedly had fewer N-insertions in productive TCRs than the cohort mean. Sequencing depth across donors, presence/absence analyses assumed, was roughly uniform. Whilst most TCR sequences proved rare, a subset of public TCRs occurred across many donors.

This clone has more than one count but fewer than ten. Its matching antigen is unknown. The sequencing sample was made of PBMCs. V and J are TRBV5-6 and TRBJ2-2; D is perhaps TRBD2 (5 bases). The source is a human donor in good health. CDR3 in DNA: TGTGCCAGCAGCCCGATGGGAGTCCCGGGCGGGGAGCTGTTTTTT. This codes for CASSPMGVPGGELFF.